This TCR beta chain was found in a study of persistence of HIV-infected CD4 T cells. Study as a whole: A median of about eight years of suppressive ART preceded sampling. Up to roughly 180 mL blood was drawn at multiple time points; two donors had single-time leukapheresis.

Cells were stimulated with overlapping HIV-1 Gag 15-mer peptides. Sorting of responding CD4+ T cells relied on upregulated CD40 ligand together with CD69. Plasma HIV-1 RNA stayed below 50 copies/mL for at least 4 years. CD4+ T cell counts exceeded 400 cells/uL; CMV serology was positive. This was the immunoSEQ version 4 assay in survey mode. Data came from immunoSEQ multiplex PCR; TCRdb stores just in-frame clones and leaves some out. The sample holds tens of thousands of clones, roughly 71% seen once. Germline values: CDR1 SQVTM, CDR2 ANQGSEA. The V end lost 4 bases, the J end lost 4 bases, and 10 bases lay between the germline ends. The CDR3 extends over 12 amino acids. This clone has only a few counts. Its antigen is undetermined.

The chain combines TRBV29-1 with TRBJ1-1; tentatively, D is TRBD1 (5 bases). This clonotype originated in an adult man with HIV who was CMV-seropositive. The sample here was CD4+ T cells sorted from PBMCs after roughly 18-hour stimulation, taken from a patient who received antiretroviral therapy. CDR3 in amino acids: CSVGKGSTEAFF. The DNA for the CDR3 is TGCAGCGTTGGGAAGGGGTCCACTGAAGCTTTCTTT.